The clone carrying this T cell receptor (beta chain) was picked up a small number of times. Its antigen is unknown. This CDR3 comprises 17 residues. The sample originates from a study of T-cell memory formation after mild COVID-19. Study context: TCR clustering was largely donor specific.

With constant-segment primers, 5'RACE yielded cDNA libraries of TCR alpha and TCR beta that carried sample barcodes and UMIs. TCRdb recomputed calls from the 5' RACE reads with MiXCR, one row per CDR3 protein. The sample yields 450,000 to 700,000 distinct CDR3 sequences, 18% seen once. Study-wide findings and caveats: Second-wave clones with a day 37 peak had unconfirmed SARS-CoV-2 specificity. Some SARS-CoV-2-responding clones were already detected in memory before infection.

The clonotype was recovered from an adult woman who had mild COVID-19 (a few samples of this study predate the infection). Cell type and time point are not known. The chain is built from TRBV21-1 and TRBJ2-4; TRBD1, the table's D call, lacks a check against the DNA. TRBV21-1 constitutes a pseudogene. Material: PBMCs or a T cell subset sorted from them (not recorded which). The CDR3 DNA reads as TGTGCCAGCAGCACCCGGGGAGCCGCCCTAGCCAAAAACATTCAGTACTTC. Protein: CASSTRGAALAKNIQYF.